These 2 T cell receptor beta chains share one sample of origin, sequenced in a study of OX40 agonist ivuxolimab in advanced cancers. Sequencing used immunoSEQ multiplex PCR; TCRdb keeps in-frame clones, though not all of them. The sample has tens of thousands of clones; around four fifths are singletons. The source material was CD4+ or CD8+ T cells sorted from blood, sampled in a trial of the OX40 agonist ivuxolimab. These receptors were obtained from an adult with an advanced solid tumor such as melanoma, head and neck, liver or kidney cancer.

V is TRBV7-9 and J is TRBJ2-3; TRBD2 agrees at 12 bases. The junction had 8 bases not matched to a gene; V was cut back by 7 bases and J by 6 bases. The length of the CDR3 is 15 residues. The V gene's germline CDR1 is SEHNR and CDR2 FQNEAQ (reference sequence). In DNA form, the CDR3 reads TGTGCCAGCACGACTAGCGGGGGCCCCCGGGATACGCAGTATTTT. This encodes CASTTSGGPRDTQYF.

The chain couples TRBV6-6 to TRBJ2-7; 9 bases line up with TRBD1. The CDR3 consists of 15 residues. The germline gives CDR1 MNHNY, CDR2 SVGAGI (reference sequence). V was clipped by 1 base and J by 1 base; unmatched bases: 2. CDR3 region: CASSYYGTGSYEQYF. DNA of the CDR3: TGTGCCAGCAGTTACTACGGGACAGGGTCCTACGAGCAGTACTTC.